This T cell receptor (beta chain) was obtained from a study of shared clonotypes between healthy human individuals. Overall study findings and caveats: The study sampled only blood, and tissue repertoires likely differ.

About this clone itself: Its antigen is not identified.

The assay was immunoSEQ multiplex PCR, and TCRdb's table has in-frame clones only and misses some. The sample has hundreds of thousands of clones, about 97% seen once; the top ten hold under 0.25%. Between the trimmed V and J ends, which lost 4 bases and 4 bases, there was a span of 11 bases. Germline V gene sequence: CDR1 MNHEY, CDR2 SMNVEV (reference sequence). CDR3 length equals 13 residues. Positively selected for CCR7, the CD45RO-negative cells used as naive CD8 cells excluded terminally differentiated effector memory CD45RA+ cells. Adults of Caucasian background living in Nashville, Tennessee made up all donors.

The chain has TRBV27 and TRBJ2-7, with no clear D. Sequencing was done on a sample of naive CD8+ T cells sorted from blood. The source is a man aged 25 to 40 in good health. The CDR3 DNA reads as TGTGCCAGCAGTTATGACGTAAAGTACGAGCAGTACTTC. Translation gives CASSYDVKYEQYF.